This is a list of T cell receptor beta chains from one sample in a study of T cell repertoires in cytomegalovirus infection. TCRdb re-called the reads through MiXCR, storing one row per CDR3 protein. The sample contains more than 650,000 distinct CDR3 sequences, 35% of which appear only once. The sequencing input was PBMCs. The receptors stem from a human donor in good health (CMV status not recorded). Some clones in this sample may be carry-over from other donors' samples. CDR3s include the opening cysteine and the closing phenylalanine or tryptophan. Each record gives: D gene, clone size, J gene, V gene, CDR3 protein, CDR3 DNA. D genes are given only for firm matches. Part of the rows lack a size; the others show once, few, many or a class for expanded clones.

>NA|NA|TRBJ1-6|TRBV12-3/TRBV12-4
CASSFQGMGSPLHF
TGTGCCAGCAGTTTTCAGGGAATGGGTTCACCCCTCCACTTT
>NA|few|TRBJ2-7|TRBV28
CATHQDPRYEQYF
TGTGCCACCCATCAGGACCCCCGCTACGAGCAGTACTTC
>NA|NA|TRBJ2-5|TRBV7-2
CASSLNPGGPEHQYF
TGTGCCAGCAGCTTAAATCCCGGCGGGCCGGAGCACCAGTACTTC
>NA|NA|TRBJ1-1|TRBV12-3/TRBV12-4
CASSSGCENTEAFF
TGTGCCAGCAGTTCGGGATGTGAGAACACTGAAGCTTTCTTT
>NA|once|TRBJ2-3|TRBV5-4
CASRAAGYTDTQYF
TGTGCCAGCAGGGCGGCAGGGTACACAGATACGCAGTATTTT
>NA|NA|TRBJ2-2|TRBV7-6
CASGPGTSGELFF
TGTGCCTCGGGACCGGGAACTTCCGGGGAGCTGTTTTTT
>NA|few|TRBJ1-1|TRBV11-1
CASSTPAHMNTEAFF
TGTGCCAGCAGCACCCCGGCCCATATGAACACTGAAGCTTTCTTT
>TRBD2|few|TRBJ2-1|TRBV19
CASSTWRESYNEQFF
TGTGCCAGTAGTACCTGGCGGGAGTCCTACAATGAGCAGTTCTTC
>TRBD2|NA|TRBJ2-1|TRBV19
CASSSYGGDNEQFF
TGTGCCAGTAGTAGCTACGGGGGGGACAATGAGCAGTTCTTC
>TRBD2|NA|TRBJ2-7|TRBV24-1
CATSGASGRDEQYF
TGTGCCACCAGTGGAGCTAGCGGGAGGGACGAGCAGTACTTC
>NA|NA|TRBJ1-2|TRBV7-9
CASSLAGAQPRGYTF
TGTGCCAGCAGCCTGGCGGGGGCGCAACCCCGCGGCTACACCTTC
>NA|NA|TRBJ2-6|TRBV12-3/TRBV12-4
CASRTEGFPGANVLTF
TGTGCCAGCAGGACCGAAGGGTTCCCTGGGGCCAACGTCCTGACTTTC
>TRBD1|few|TRBJ2-2|TRBV4-2
CASSHPGQANTGELFF
TGTGCCAGCAGCCACCCGGGACAGGCGAACACCGGGGAGCTGTTTTTT
>TRBD1|few|TRBJ1-4|TRBV7-9
CASSRGQEGRSNEKLFF
TGTGCCAGCAGCAGGGGACAGGAGGGTAGAAGTAATGAAAAACTGTTTTTT
>NA|NA|TRBJ2-5|TRBV12-3/TRBV12-4
CASSWSAEAETQYF
TGTGCCAGCAGTTGGTCAGCGGAAGCAGAGACCCAGTACTTC
>TRBD1|NA|TRBJ2-3|TRBV28
CASSHPGQGGDTQYF
TGTGCCAGCAGTCATCCGGGACAGGGGGGAGATACGCAGTATTTT
>TRBD1|few|TRBJ2-1|TRBV29-1
CSVGRDRGNNEQFF
TGCAGCGTTGGGCGGGACAGGGGAAACAATGAGCAGTTCTTC
>NA|many|TRBJ2-5|TRBV7-9
CASSFGGGETQYF
TGTGCCAGCAGCTTCGGAGGAGGAGAGACCCAGTACTTC
>NA|NA|TRBJ1-5|TRBV28
CASSSPLWAHNQPQHF
TGTGCCAGCAGTTCCCCCCTGTGGGCACACAATCAGCCCCAGCATTTT
>NA|once|TRBJ1-5|TRBV20-1
CSARDESAGRARNQPQHF
TGCAGTGCTAGAGATGAGTCGGCAGGCCGGGCACGGAATCAGCCCCAGCATTTT
>TRBD2|NA|TRBJ2-1|TRBV28
CASIAGGRDNEQFF
TGTGCCAGTATAGCGGGGGGGCGTGATAATGAGCAGTTCTTC
>TRBD2|few|TRBJ2-2|TRBV12-3/TRBV12-4
CASSPLTSGGRTAGELFF
TGTGCCAGCAGTCCGCTGACTAGCGGGGGGCGGACAGCCGGGGAGCTGTTTTTT
>NA|NA|TRBJ2-3|TRBV5-4
CARGSRPTDTQYF
TGTGCTAGGGGGTCTCGTCCGACAGATACGCAGTATTTT
>TRBD1|few|TRBJ2-7|TRBV7-2
CASSITGVEQYF
TGTGCCAGCAGCATAACAGGGGTAGAGCAGTACTTC